Below, one T cell receptor beta chain is given with its context. Its antigen remains unknown. This sample was taken from a study of CD4+ T cells in melanoma. Study-level findings and limits: Neoantigen-specific CD4+ T cells in melanoma reportedly had diverse differentiation states.

Germline CDR1 is SGHNT and CDR2 is YYREEE (reference sequence). This CDR3 comprises 14 residues. V was clipped by 0 bases and J by 4 bases; unmatched bases: 2. Repertoires were generated with immunoSEQ multiplex PCR, while TCRdb's copy carries only in-frame clones and drops some. Of tens of thousands of clones in the sample, over 60% were seen once. Material: tumor tissue. The receptor was derived from a human donor with melanoma. V usage is TRBV5-4 and J usage is TRBJ2-7, with 9 bases aligning to TRBD1. The CDR3 region is CASSLVGTGYEQYF. The CDR3, as DNA: TGTGCCAGCAGCTTGGTCGGGACAGGGTACGAGCAGTACTTC. The full variable domain, completed using reference TRBV5-4 and TRBJ2-7, is ETGVTQSPTHLIKTRGQQVTLRCSSQSGHNTVSWYQQALGQGPQFIFQYYREEENGRGNFPPRFSGLQFPNYSSELNVNALELDDSALYLCASSLVGTGYEQYFGPGTRLTVT.